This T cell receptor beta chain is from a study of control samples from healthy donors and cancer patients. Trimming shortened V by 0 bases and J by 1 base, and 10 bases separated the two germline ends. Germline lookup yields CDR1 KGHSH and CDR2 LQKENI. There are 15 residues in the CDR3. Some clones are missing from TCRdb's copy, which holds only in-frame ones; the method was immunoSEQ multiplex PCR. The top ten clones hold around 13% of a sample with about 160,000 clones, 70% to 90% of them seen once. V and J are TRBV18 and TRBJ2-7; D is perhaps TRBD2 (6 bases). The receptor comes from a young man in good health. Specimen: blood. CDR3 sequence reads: CASSPPVGGSYEQYF. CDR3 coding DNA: TGTGCCAGCTCACCACCAGTTGGAGGGTCCTACGAGCAGTACTTC.